Detailed here is one TCR beta chain. The antigen is unknown. CDR1 SGHVS and CDR2 FQNEAQ come from the germline V gene. The CDR3 spans 13 residues. These data belong to a study of CXCR3-negative and CXCR3-positive naive CD8 T cells. Naive CD8+ T cells displayed a CD45RO-CCR7+CD27+CD95- phenotype. Study results and limitations: TRBV-TRBJ usage was alike in naive CXCR3-negative and CXCR3-positive cells but differed in memory cells. Diversity was high in both naive subsets and much lower in memory cells.

cDNA libraries for TRB were generated by 5' RACE incorporating UMI labels. TCRdb re-called the 5' RACE reads; every CDR3 protein appears as one record, without DNA. The sample spans around 50,000 distinct CDR3 sequences; the ten largest clones claim 2.5%. The rearrangement uses TRBV7-8 and TRBJ2-7. The TCR comes from a human donor in good health. Some clones in this sample may be carry-over from other donors' samples. Sequenced sample: naive CXCR3- CD8+ T cells from blood. The subset denotes: CD45RO-CCR7+CD27+CD95- naive CD8+ T cells lacking CXCR3 (TNR3-). CDR3 residues: CASRPRGSYEQYF.